The sequence of this T cell receptor (beta chain) was determined in a study of cytomegalovirus exposure and HLA in healthy donors. Primers for the PCR totalled 60 Vbeta and 13 Jbeta. Assay: immunoSEQ multiplex PCR; the TCRdb copy retains only in-frame clones and omits some. The sample lists about 120,000 clones, roughly 80% occurring once. The donors gave bone marrow, and they were healthy. With 1 base removed from V and 4 bases from J, the gap between germline ends came to 10 bases. Germline loops: CDR1 LNHDA, CDR2 SQIVND (reference sequence). The CDR3 runs to 14 residues. For this clone: Its antigen remains unidentified.

General observations from the study: In a later analysis, TCR beta V- and J-gene trimming was associated with a missense DCLRE1C variant. Looking again later, the authors saw that most CMV-associated TCR beta chains seemed HLA-restricted.

The clonotype was recovered from a man under 40 in good health and CMV-seropositive. The chain employs TRBV19 and TRBJ1-2; D unresolved. The sequencing input was PBMCs. CDR3 amino acids: CASSIGGVSYGYTF. As DNA, the CDR3 is TGTGCCAGTAGTATAGGGGGAGTGAGCTATGGCTACACCTTC.